The TCR beta chain described here comes from a study of T cell responses to AZD1222 COVID-19 vaccine (dated by TCRdb to about 2021). At the level of the whole study: AZD1222 recipients given second doses at about 4 weeks or at about 12 weeks were pooled, since spike-specific TCR depth and breadth were not found to differ between the two schedules. A total of approximately 240 trial participants underwent TCR sequencing, of whom about 210 received two doses of AZD1222 and about 25 received two doses of the MenACWY control vaccine. Trial participants were enrolled by age into subgroups of 18-55, 56-69 and 70-plus years, and around 150, 28 and 57 TCR-sequenced participants, respectively, were included in these subgroups. The study at large found these results: No day 14 peak-response samples were available, so repertoires were characterized only after the peak T cell response. Vaccine-associated CD4 TCRs spanned the whole spike protein, with dominant responses in regions 160-218 and 743-854. Conclusions about previously exposed vaccinees were limited because only 6 or 7 AZD1222 recipients were SARS-CoV-2 seropositive at baseline. After two AZD1222 doses, both the breadth and the depth of spike-specific TCRs were significantly higher than at day 0 and than in MenACWY recipients. The 56-69-year group was small, and its depth increase did not reach significance, likely because of low power. Reportedly, close to half of the unique spike-specific TCRs recognized epitopes lying outside the regions that are mutated in the B.1.351 and B.1.1.7 variants. Participants were mostly white British, with more females than males. The authors suggested clonal diversity may have been underestimated.

The sample's time point label, in plain terms: baseline before first vaccination. Vaccinee samples came from UK trials COV001 and COV002, including a single-blind randomized controlled phase 2/3 trial of AZD1222 (ChAdOx1 nCoV-19) in healthy adults. For TCRbeta chain sequencing, PBMC samples were collected from trial participants at day 0 and at day 28 after the second dose. From the cysteine up to the phenylalanine, the CDR3 has a length of 17 residues. Of the read, only the CDR3 DNA is kept; its 51 bases are in frame from base 1. CDR1 LNHNV and CDR2 YYDKDF were looked up in the germline V gene (reference sequence). Compared with germline, V lacks 2 bases and J lacks 3 bases; bases without a gene match: 6. The CDR3 regions of human TCRbeta chains were analyzed by immunosequencing. The study's processing was this. Repertoire TCRs were matched against a reference library of SARS-CoV-2-specific TCRs generated with the MIRA antigen-specificity platform. Breadth meant the fraction of unique TCRs that were SARS-CoV-2-associated, whereas depth meant the fraction of total T cells that were SARS-CoV-2-associated. Using the MIRA data, each spike-specific TCR was mapped to the spike region that the TCR reacts to and placed in a CD4 or CD8 class. Log10-transformed breadth and depth values were compared by one-way ANOVA with Sidak's multiple comparisons tests. What TCRdb holds here is the immuneACCESS table cut down to in-frame rearrangements. Part of the clones is not present; checked against another copy, under half of the missing clones reflect an unresolved V gene, and the others are unexplained. The V and J calls and the clone size are those of that table, but D and trimming were determined from the DNA. Present in this sample are around 120,000 clones, approximately 85% of which were seen just once. The ten largest clones take up approximately 1.5% of the sample.

Concerning this clone: Its specific antigen is unknown. The sample holds no much larger clone one base away, and base qualities are not on file.

The receptor chain draws on TRBV15 and TRBJ2-7, with 14 middle bases fitting TRBD2. This receptor was identified in an adult in good health. The sequencing used peripheral blood, collected on day 0 of AZD1222 vaccination. CDR3 sequence: CATSRTRGTSGSYEQYF. Read as DNA, the sequence is TGTGCCACCAGCAGAACCAGGGGGACTAGCGGGAGCTACGAGCAGTACTTC.